A single sample is the source of the 13 T cell receptor beta chains below, sequenced in a study of T cells in Graves' hyperthyroidism and ophthalmopathy. Amplified TCR beta CDR3 regions came from RNA transcripts. A first-round RT-PCR of the TCR CDR3 used the HTBI primer set. TCRdb re-analysed the multiplex PCR reads in MiXCR, keeping a single row per CDR3 protein. The sample comprises about 350,000 distinct CDR3 sequences, about 15% of which are singletons, and roughly 19% rests with the top ten. Sequencing used blood. The receptors come from a woman aged 60-75 years with Graves' ophthalmopathy.

This clonotype was detected only once. V is TRBV28 and J is TRBJ2-4; 7 bases line up with TRBD2. The CDR3 is 15 amino acids. Germline V CDR1 and CDR2: MDHEN, SYDVKM. The V gene end was trimmed by 9 bases and the J gene end by 3 bases; junction bases not matched to a gene: 11. The CDR3 DNA is TGTGCCAGTGCGGGAGTGGGATCGGTCAAAAACATTCAGTACTTC. Its protein is CASAGVGSVKNIQYF.

In its sample, this clonotype was seen a few times. This chain joins TRBV3-1 and TRBJ1-2, with no clear D. The V end lost 5 bases, the J end lost 8 bases, and 15 bases lay between the germline ends. Germline lookup yields CDR1 LGHDT and CDR2 YNNKEL (reference sequence). This CDR3 region has 13 residues. The CDR3 region is CASSKSDVGGYTF. The CDR3 region has the DNA TGTGCCAGCAGCAAAAGCGACGTCGGGGGCTACACCTTC.

The V call is TRBV10-2, the J call TRBJ1-6, with TRBD1 matching over 9 bases. Germline values: CDR1 WSHSY, CDR2 SAAADI. The V gene end was trimmed by 8 bases and the J gene end by 10 bases; junction bases not matched to a gene: 3. The CDR3 runs to 12 residues. CDR3 DNA: TGCGCCAGCTCGGGACAGGGATCACCCCTCCACTTT. Its protein is CASSGQGSPLHF.

This clonotype appeared many times. The chain carries TRBV20-1 and TRBJ1-5; tentatively, D is TRBD1 (6 bases). There are 14 residues in the CDR3. CDR1 and CDR2 from the germline V gene are DFQATT and SNEGSKA (reference sequence). V lost 3 bases and J 1 base, leaving 10 bases between the germline ends. The CDR3 nucleotides are TGCAGTGCTAGCAGGGGCGAGAGCAATCAGCCCCAGCATTTT. Its translation is CSASRGESNQPQHF.

This clonotype was picked up a small number of times. This chain joins TRBV5-1 and TRBJ2-2; no clear D. CDR1 and CDR2 (germline): SGHRS, YFSETQ. The CDR3 contains 14 residues. V lost 6 bases and J 1 base, leaving 10 bases between the germline ends. This CDR3 reads CASTLRWNTGELFF. CDR3 DNA: TGCGCCAGCACCCTAAGGTGGAACACCGGGGAGCTGTTTTTT.

This clonotype has a count of ten or more. This rearrangement joins TRBV11-2 to TRBJ1-1; weak D call: TRBD1 (5 bases). This CDR3 is 14 amino acids long. CDR1 is SGHAT and CDR2 is FQNNGV in the germline V gene. The V and J ends lost 5 bases and 5 bases respectively, with 15 bases between them. The CDR3 DNA reads as TGTGCCAGCAGCCCCAGGGTGGAGAGGACTGAAGCTTTCTTT. This translates into CASSPRVERTEAFF.

The gene calls are TRBV7-2 and TRBJ2-7; 7 bases agree with TRBD2. The CDR3 has 17 residues. Germline V gives CDR1 SGHTA, CDR2 FQGNSA. Trimming at V came to 5 bases and at J to 2 bases, leaving 15 bases not matched to a gene. In nucleotides, the CDR3 is TGTGCCAGCAGCCCCTCGCCATGGGAGCGGGGTGCCTACGAGCAGTACTTC. It translates to CASSPSPWERGAYEQYF.

The chain couples TRBV29-1 to TRBJ2-3; 13 nucleotides match TRBD2. Germline values: CDR1 SQVTM, CDR2 ANQGSEA. The CDR3 is made up of 14 amino acids. The V and J ends lost 6 bases and 3 bases, in that order; junction bases with no gene match: 3. The DNA of the CDR3 is TGCAGCGTACTAGCGGGAGGGTTGACAGATACGCAGTATTTT. Protein: CSVLAGGLTDTQYF.

This clonotype was seen many times. V is TRBV15 and J is TRBJ1-6; weak D call: TRBD1 (5 bases). CDR3 length: 13 residues. V was shortened by 4 bases and J by 9 bases, with 10 bases between the two germline ends. CDR1 and CDR2 from the germline V gene are LNHNV and YYDKDF (reference sequence). CDR3 nucleotide sequence: TGTGCCACCAGCAACCAGGGAGGTTCACCCCTCCACTTT. Its protein is CATSNQGGSPLHF. Full variable domain (remainder filled in from reference TRBV15 and TRBJ1-6): DAMVIQNPRYQVTQFGKPVTLSCSQTLNHNVMYWYQQKSSQAPKLLFHYYDKDFNNEADTPDNFQSRRPNTSFCFLDIRSPGLGDTAMYLCATSNQGGSPLHFGNGTRLTVT.

This clonotype was seen a few times. The chain combines TRBV25-1 with TRBJ2-3, with 10 bases identical to TRBD2. This CDR3 has 17 residues. Germline V gene lookup returns CDR1 MGHDK and CDR2 SYGVNS. The V segment lost 1 base and the J segment 5 bases; nucleotides outside the gene matches: 9. The CDR3 coding sequence is TGTGCCAGCAGTGAATCTTGGCTAGCGGGAGTACGAGATACGCAGTATTTT. The encoded protein is CASSESWLAGVRDTQYF.

This chain joins TRBV27 and TRBJ2-1, with 7 nucleotides matching TRBD2. This CDR3 is built from 16 residues. V shed 0 bases and J 5 bases; nucleotides not matched to a gene: 7. Germline-derived CDR1 and CDR2 are MNHEY and SMNVEV (reference sequence). Here the CDR3 reads CASSLSRREHHNEQFF. The CDR3 DNA reads TGTGCCAGCAGTTTATCCCGGCGGGAGCACCACAATGAGCAGTTCTTC.

In its sample, this clonotype was seen many times. The chain's CDR3 is CACTRGLAGAGDTQYF. As DNA, the CDR3 is TGTGCCTGTACCCGGGGACTAGCGGGAGCTGGGGATACGCAGTATTTT. The chain is built from TRBV30 and TRBJ2-3; TRBD2 agrees at 14 bases. The trim removed 6 bases at V and 6 bases at J, leaving 11 bases unmatched. The CDR3 runs to 16 residues. Germline V gives CDR1 GTSNPN, CDR2 SVGIG (reference sequence). The full variable domain, rest sourced from reference TRBV30 and TRBJ2-3, is SQTIHQWPATLVQPVGSPLSLECTVEGTSNPNLYWYRQAAGRGLQLLFYSVGIGQISSEVPQNLSASRPQDRQFILSSKKLLLSDSGFYLCACTRGLAGAGDTQYFGPGTRLTVL.

The chain has TRBV19 and TRBJ2-1; D is possibly TRBD1 (5 bases). Germline CDR1 is LNHDA and CDR2 is SQIVND (reference sequence). V was cut by 3 bases and J by 4 bases, with 13 bases left in between. The CDR3 has 15 residues. CDR3 sequence (DNA): TGTGCCAGTAGTATCGGGCAGGGTCGTTACAATGAGCAGTTCTTC. Protein sequence: CASSIGQGRYNEQFF.